Below, one T cell receptor (beta chain) is given with its context. Its matching antigen is unknown. This entry comes from a study of cytomegalovirus exposure and HLA in healthy donors. Study-level points and caveats: On later analysis, the bulk of CMV-associated TCR beta chains appeared to be HLA-restricted. A likely sequencing artifact accounted for one observed cluster of highly shared sequence variants.

There are 12 residues in the CDR3. Germline CDR1 reads SGHVS; CDR2 reads FQNEAQ. The PCR employed 60 Vbeta primers together with 13 Jbeta primers. This table comes from immunoSEQ multiplex PCR, and its TCRdb copy is limited to in-frame clones, with some not included. The sample has 90,000 or so clones; approximately 68% are singletons. Sequenced: PBMCs. The clonotype was recovered from a boy aged 5-17 years in good health and CMV-seropositive. This chain connects TRBV7-8 to TRBJ2-5, with D perhaps matching TRBD1 (6 bases). The tail of the sequence fits TRBJ2-7 better, so the J call may be wrong. CDR3 in amino acids: CASSTTGYEQYF. The CDR3 DNA is TGTGCCAGCAGCACGACAGGTTACGAGCAGTACTTC.